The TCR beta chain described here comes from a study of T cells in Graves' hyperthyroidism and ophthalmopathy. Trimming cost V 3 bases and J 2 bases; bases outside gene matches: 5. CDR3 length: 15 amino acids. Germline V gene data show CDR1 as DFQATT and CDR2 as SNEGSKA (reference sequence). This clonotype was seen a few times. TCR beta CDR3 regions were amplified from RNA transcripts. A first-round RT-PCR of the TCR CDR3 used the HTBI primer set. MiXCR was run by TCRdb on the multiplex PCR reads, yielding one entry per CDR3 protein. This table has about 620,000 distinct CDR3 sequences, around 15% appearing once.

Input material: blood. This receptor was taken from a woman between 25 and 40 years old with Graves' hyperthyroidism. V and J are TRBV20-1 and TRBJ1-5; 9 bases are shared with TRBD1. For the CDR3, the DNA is TGCAGTGCTAGGTGGACAGGGGTAGGCAATCAGCCCCAGCATTTT. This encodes CSARWTGVGNQPQHF.